Included here is one TCR beta chain sequence, with context. The CDR3 sequence is 16 residues long. The ends were cut back, 6 bases at V and 2 bases at J, with 14 bases in the middle. CDR1 and CDR2 (germline): MDHEN, SYDVKM. This sample stems from a study of blood T cell repertoires in COVID-19. The overall study: Samples came from the United States, Italy and Spain, spanning acute and convalescent COVID-19. T cells, B-cell-depleted T cells, or PBMCs provided the cDNA or gDNA that served as material.

In the authors' methods: For nucleated cells, counts were estimated from reference gene primer amplification. Data came from immunoSEQ multiplex PCR; TCRdb stores just in-frame clones and leaves some out. V and J calls and clone size follow that table, whereas D and trimming were derived from the DNA. In the table there are 300,000 to 350,000 clones, approximately 88% of which are singletons. What the recovered Cohort 3 donors had was two negative PCRs, clearance, or symptom resolution. This sequence was found in a man aged 25 to 40 who had recovered from COVID-19. J is TRBJ1-6 and V is TRBV28; possibly TRBD1 for D (5 bases). Sequenced sample: PBMCs or T cells enriched from blood (not recorded which). The CDR3 loop is CASSPQGFAYNSPLHF. The CDR3, as DNA: TGTGCCAGCAGCCCCCAGGGCTTCGCCTATAATTCACCCCTCCACTTT.